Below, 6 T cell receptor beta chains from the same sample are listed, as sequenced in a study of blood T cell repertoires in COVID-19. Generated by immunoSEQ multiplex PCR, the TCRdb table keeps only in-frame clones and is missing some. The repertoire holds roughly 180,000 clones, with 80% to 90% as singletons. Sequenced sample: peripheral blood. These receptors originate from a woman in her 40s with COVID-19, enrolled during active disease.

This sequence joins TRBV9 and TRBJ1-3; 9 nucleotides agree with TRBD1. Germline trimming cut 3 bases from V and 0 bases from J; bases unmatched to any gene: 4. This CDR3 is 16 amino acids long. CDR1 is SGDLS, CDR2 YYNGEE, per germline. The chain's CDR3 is CASSADRGYSGNTIYF. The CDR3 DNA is TGTGCCAGCAGCGCGGACAGGGGTTACTCTGGAAACACCATATATTTT.

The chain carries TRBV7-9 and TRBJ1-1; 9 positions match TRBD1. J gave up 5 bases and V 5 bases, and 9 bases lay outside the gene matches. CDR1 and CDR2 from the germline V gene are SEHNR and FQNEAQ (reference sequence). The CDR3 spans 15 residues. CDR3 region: CASSPQGALMTEAFF. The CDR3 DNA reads TGTGCCAGCAGCCCACAGGGGGCGCTGATGACTGAAGCTTTCTTT.

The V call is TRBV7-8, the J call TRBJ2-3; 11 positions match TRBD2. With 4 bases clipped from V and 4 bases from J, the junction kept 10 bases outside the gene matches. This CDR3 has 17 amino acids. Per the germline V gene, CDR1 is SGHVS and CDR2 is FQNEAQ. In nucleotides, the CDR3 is TGTGCCAGCAGCTCGTTAGCGGGAGGGCCCGGGTCAGATACGCAGTATTTT. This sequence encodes CASSSLAGGPGSDTQYF.

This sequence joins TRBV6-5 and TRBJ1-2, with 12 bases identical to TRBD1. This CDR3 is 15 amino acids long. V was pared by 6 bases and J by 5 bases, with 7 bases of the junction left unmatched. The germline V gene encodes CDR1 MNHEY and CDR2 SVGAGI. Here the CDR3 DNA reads TGTGCCAGCAGACGGGACAGGGGGCATCGATATGGCTACACCTTC. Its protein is CASRRDRGHRYGYTF.

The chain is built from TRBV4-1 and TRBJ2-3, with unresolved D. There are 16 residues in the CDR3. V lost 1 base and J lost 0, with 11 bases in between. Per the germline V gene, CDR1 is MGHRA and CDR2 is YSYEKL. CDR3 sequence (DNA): TGCGCCAGCAGCCAAGTAGGCGGATCTAGCACAGATACGCAGTATTTT. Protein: CASSQVGGSSTDTQYF.

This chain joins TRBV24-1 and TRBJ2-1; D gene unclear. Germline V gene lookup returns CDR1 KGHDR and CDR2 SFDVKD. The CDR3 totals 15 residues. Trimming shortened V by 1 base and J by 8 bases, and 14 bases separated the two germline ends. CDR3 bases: TGTGCCACCAGTGATTTTACTACCGCCGGCGATGAGCAGTTCTTC. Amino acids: CATSDFTTAGDEQFF.